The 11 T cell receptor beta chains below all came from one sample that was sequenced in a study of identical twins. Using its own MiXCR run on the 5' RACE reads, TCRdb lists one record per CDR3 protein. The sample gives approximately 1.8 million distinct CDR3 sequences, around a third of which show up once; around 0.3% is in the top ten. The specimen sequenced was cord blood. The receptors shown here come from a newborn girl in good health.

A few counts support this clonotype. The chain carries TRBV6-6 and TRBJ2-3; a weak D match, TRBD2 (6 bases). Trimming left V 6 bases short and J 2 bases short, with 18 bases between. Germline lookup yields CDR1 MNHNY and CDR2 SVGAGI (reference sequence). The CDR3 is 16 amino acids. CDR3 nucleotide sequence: TGTGCCAGCAGCGACGGGACTTCGGGACTCACAGATACGCAGTATTTT. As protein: CASSDGTSGLTDTQYF.

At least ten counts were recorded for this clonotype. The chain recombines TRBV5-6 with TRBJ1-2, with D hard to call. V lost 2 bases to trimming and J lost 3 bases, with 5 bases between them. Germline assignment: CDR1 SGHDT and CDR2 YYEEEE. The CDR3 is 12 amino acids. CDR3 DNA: TGTGCCAGCAGCTTACGTTACTATGGCTACACCTTC. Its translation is CASSLRYYGYTF. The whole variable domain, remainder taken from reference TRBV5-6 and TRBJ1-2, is DAGVTQSPTHLIKTRGQQVTLRCSPKSGHDTVSWYQQALGQGPQFIFQYYEEEERQRGNFPDRFSGHQFPNYSSELNVNALLLGDSALYLCASSLRYYGYTFGSGTRLTVV.

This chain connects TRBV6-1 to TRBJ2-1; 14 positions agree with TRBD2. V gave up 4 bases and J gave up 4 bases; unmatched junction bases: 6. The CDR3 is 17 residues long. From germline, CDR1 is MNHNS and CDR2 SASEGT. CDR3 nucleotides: TGTGCCAGCAGTGCGACTAGCGGGGGGGCTTGGTACAATGAGCAGTTCTTC. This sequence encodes CASSATSGGAWYNEQFF.

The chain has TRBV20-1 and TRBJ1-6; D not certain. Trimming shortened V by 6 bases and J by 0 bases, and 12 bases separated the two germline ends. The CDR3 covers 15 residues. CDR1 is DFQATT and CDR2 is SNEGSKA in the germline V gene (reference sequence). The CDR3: CSAHSASSYNSPLHF. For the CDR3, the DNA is TGCAGTGCCCACTCGGCGAGCTCCTATAATTCACCCCTCCACTTT.

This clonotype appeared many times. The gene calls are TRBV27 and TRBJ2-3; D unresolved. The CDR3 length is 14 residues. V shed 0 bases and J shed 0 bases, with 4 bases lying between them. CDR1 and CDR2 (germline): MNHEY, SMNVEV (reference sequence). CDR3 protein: CASSLSTSTDTQYF. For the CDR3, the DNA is TGTGCCAGCAGTTTATCGACTAGCACAGATACGCAGTATTTT.

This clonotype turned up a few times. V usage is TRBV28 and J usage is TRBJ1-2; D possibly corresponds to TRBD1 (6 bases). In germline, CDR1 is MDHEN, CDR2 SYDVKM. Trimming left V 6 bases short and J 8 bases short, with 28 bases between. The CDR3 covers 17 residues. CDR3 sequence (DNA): TGTGCCAGCAGCCTGGGGGGGCCCGGTATTGGCTATTCCGGCTACACCTTC. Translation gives CASSLGGPGIGYSGYTF.

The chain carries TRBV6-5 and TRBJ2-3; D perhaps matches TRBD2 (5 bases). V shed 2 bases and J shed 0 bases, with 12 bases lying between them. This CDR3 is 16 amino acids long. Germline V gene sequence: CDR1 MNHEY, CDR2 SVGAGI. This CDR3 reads CASSYRRRTSTDTQYF. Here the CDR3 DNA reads TGTGCCAGCAGTTACCGTCGTCGGACTAGCACAGATACGCAGTATTTT.

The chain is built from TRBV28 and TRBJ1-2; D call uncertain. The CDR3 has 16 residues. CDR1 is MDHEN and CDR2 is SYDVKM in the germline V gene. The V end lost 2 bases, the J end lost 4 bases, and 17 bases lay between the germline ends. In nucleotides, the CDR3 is TGTGCCAGCAGTTTAATTGGGATAGGCGCCACCTATGGCTACACCTTC. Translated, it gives CASSLIGIGATYGYTF.

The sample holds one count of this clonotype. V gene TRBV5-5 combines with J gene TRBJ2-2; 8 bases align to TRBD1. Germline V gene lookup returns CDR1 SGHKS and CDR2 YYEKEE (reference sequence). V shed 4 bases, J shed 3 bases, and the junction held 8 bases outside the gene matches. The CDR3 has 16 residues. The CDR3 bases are TGTGCCAGCAGCCATGGACAGGGAAGGGACACCGGGGAGCTGTTTTTT. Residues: CASSHGQGRDTGELFF.

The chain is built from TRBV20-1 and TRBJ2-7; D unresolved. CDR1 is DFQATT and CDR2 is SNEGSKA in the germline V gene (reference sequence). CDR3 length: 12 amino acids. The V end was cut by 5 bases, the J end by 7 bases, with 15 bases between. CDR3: CSAETAYNEQYF. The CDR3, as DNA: TGCAGTGCTGAAACTGCCTACAATGAGCAGTACTTC.

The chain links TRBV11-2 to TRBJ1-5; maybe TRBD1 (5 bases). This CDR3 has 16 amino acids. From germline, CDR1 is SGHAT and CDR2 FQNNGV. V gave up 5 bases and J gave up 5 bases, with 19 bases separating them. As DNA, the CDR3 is TGTGCCAGCAGCCCCGGACATGTGCGCGGGGATCAGCCCCAGCATTTT. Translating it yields CASSPGHVRGDQPQHF.